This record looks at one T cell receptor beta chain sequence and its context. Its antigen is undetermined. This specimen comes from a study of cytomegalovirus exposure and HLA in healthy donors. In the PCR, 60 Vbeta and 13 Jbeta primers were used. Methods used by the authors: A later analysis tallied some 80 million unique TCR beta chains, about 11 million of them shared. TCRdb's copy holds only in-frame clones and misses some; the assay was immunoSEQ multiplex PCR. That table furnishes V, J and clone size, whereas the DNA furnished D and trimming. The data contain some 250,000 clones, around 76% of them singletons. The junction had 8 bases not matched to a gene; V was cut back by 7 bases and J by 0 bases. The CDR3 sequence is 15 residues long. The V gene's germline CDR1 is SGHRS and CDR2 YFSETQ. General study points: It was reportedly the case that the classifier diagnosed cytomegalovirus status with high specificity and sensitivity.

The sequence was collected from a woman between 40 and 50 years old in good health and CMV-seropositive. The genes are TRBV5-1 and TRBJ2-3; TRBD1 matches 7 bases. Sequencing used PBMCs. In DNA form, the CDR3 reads TGCGCCAGCGACCGGGACAGACGTAGCACAGATACGCAGTATTTT. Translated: CASDRDRRSTDTQYF.